The clone carrying this T cell receptor beta chain was counted only a few times. Exclusion of patients followed from uncontrolled infection, other autoimmune disease, pregnancy or lactation. PBMCs were derived from approximately 10 ml fresh peripheral blood. The record originates from a study of T cells in Graves' hyperthyroidism and ophthalmopathy. The TCR beta CDR3 regions underwent amplification using RNA transcripts as the source. HTBI primers were the set used in a first-round RT-PCR of the TCR CDR3. TCRdb reprocessed the multiplex PCR reads via MiXCR and lists one record per CDR3 protein. The sample includes about 570,000 distinct CDR3 sequences, 11% to 15% seen only once; the top ten take about 14%. This clonotype was sampled from a woman in her thirties or forties with Graves' hyperthyroidism. Sample: blood.

The DNA of the CDR3 is TGTGCCAGCAGCACCTTAGCGGGAGGGCAGGGTAATGAGCAGTTCTTC. It specifies CASSTLAGGQGNEQFF. The chain couples TRBV9 to TRBJ2-1; the match to TRBD2 covers 11 bases. The germline CDR1 and CDR2 sequences are SGDLS and YYNGEE. V was clipped by 4 bases and J by 7 bases; unmatched bases: 10. The CDR3 sequence is 16 residues long.